The next 25 T cell receptor beta chains were all read from a single sample in a study of vaccination and CD4 T cells after COVID-19. The treatment here: approximately nine-day PBMC culture with coronavirus spike peptide pools or control peptides (ViraFEST assay). CD4+ T-cell collection from the unexposed donor predated the COVID-19 pandemic (2011-2018). At the Johns Hopkins FTIC core, DNA taken from cultured CD4+ T cells was sequenced by way of the Oncomine TCR Beta short-read assay. TCRdb re-called the PCR reads with MiXCR, one entry per CDR3 protein. This sample yields about 8,600 distinct CDR3 sequences, of which 40% to 60% are seen a single time; approximately 18% belongs to the top ten. These receptors have no known antigen. The sequenced sample was CD4+ T cells from blood, cultured in vitro. These TCRs come from a human donor in good health.

This chain connects TRBV11-3 to TRBJ2-5; 15 bases agree with TRBD2. The CDR3 loop spans 16 amino acids. Germline lookup yields CDR1 SGHNT and CDR2 YENEEA. The V segment lost 4 bases and the J segment 5 bases; nucleotides outside the gene matches: 5. CDR3: CASSSGTSGGLETQYF. CDR3 DNA: TGTGCCAGCAGCTCCGGGACTAGCGGGGGGTTGGAGACCCAGTACTTC. Together with reference TRBV11-3 and TRBJ2-5, the CDR3 gives the full variable domain: EAGVVQSPRYKIIEKKQPVAFWCNPISGHNTLYWYLQNLGQGPELLIRYENEEAVDDSQLPKDRFSAERLKGVDSTLKIQPAELGDSAVYLCASSSGTSGGLETQYFGPGTRLLVL.

This sequence joins TRBV27 and TRBJ1-1; D might be TRBD1 (5 bases). With 3 bases removed from V and 5 bases from J, the gap between germline ends came to 13 bases. This CDR3 region has 14 residues. The germline gives CDR1 MNHEY, CDR2 SMNVEV (reference sequence). DNA for the CDR3: TGTGCCAGCAGTTTTTCCGGGGGAAATACTGAAGCTTTCTTT. Translation: CASSFSGGNTEAFF.

The chain carries TRBV24-1 and TRBJ2-1; the match to TRBD2 covers 14 bases. J gave up 8 bases and V 3 bases, and 11 bases lay outside the gene matches. The germline gives CDR1 KGHDR, CDR2 SFDVKD. The CDR3 runs 18 residues. The CDR3 DNA reads TGTGCCACCAGTGATCGGGCCGGGACTAGCGGGAGAAGGGATGAGCAGTTCTTC. Residues: CATSDRAGTSGRRDEQFF.

The chain has TRBV12-3 or TRBV12-4 and TRBJ2-7; 12 bases map to TRBD1. Trimming at V came to 5 bases and at J to 4 bases, leaving 3 bases not matched to a gene. The CDR3 is 14 amino acids. CDR3 residues: CASSGTGGYYEQYF. Here the CDR3 DNA reads TGTGCCAGCAGTGGGACAGGGGGCTATTACGAGCAGTACTTC.

This clonotype came up a few times. The rearrangement links TRBV11-2 to TRBJ1-1; a weak D match, TRBD1 (5 bases). Trimming cost V 2 bases and J 9 bases, with 10 bases left between them. The CDR3 extends over 12 amino acids. CDR1 and CDR2 from the germline V gene are SGHAT and FQNNGV. In DNA, the CDR3 is TGTGCCAGCAGCTTACAGGGAATGAAAGCTTTCTTT. It specifies CASSLQGMKAFF.

CDR3: CASSLNTFEAFF. The CDR3 DNA follows: TGTGCCAGCAGTTTAAACACCTTTGAAGCTTTCTTT. V usage is TRBV12-3 or TRBV12-4 and J usage is TRBJ1-1, with D unresolved. V dropped 2 bases and J dropped 7 bases, with 8 bases sitting between them. The CDR3 contains 12 residues.

The gene calls are TRBV27 and TRBJ1-5; possible D gene TRBD1, 5 bases. Germline V gene data show CDR1 as MNHEY and CDR2 as SMNVEV (reference sequence). The CDR3 spans 15 residues. Trimming stripped 6 bases from V and 0 bases from J, with 12 bases between. The CDR3 DNA reads TGTGCCAGCAGCGCAACAGGCCTTAGCAATCAGCCCCAGCATTTT. Protein: CASSATGLSNQPQHF.

The chain joins TRBV19 to TRBJ2-7, with 8 bases aligning to TRBD1. Germline CDR1 and CDR2: LNHDA and SQIVND (reference sequence). The CDR3 runs 14 residues. Trimming cost V 5 bases and J 6 bases; bases outside gene matches: 9. This chain's CDR3 is CASSPFPDRGEQYF. DNA for the CDR3: TGTGCCAGTAGTCCCTTCCCCGACAGGGGCGAGCAGTACTTC.

The chain recombines TRBV6-5 with TRBJ1-5, with TRBD1 identical over 9 bases. J lost 6 bases, V lost 0 bases, and 9 bases had no gene match. The CDR3 is 17 residues long. Germline CDR1 is MNHEY and CDR2 is SVGAGI. The CDR3 region is CASSYSRVGTGSQPQHF. In DNA, the CDR3 is TGTGCCAGCAGTTACTCGAGGGTCGGGACAGGGAGTCAGCCCCAGCATTTT.

The J gene is TRBJ2-3, the V gene TRBV6-5, with 9 positions matching TRBD2. The V segment lost 1 base and the J segment 1 base; nucleotides outside the gene matches: 6. CDR3 size: 17 residues. Germline-derived CDR1 and CDR2 are MNHEY and SVGAGI. As DNA, the CDR3 is TGTGCCAGCAGTTACTTAACTAGCGGGTCTCGCACAGATACGCAGTATTTT. Its protein is CASSYLTSGSRTDTQYF.

The V gene is TRBV11-2, the J gene TRBJ2-3; a possible D gene is TRBD2 (6 bases). The CDR3 totals 16 residues. Between the trimmed V and J ends, which lost 1 base and 1 base, there was a span of 12 bases. Germline V gene lookup returns CDR1 SGHAT and CDR2 FQNNGV. Written as DNA, the CDR3 is TGTGCCAGCAGCTTAGCCCGGCGGGGTGGCACAGATACGCAGTATTTT. Translated: CASSLARRGGTDTQYF. Variable domain in full (rest from reference TRBV11-2 and TRBJ2-3): EAGVAQSPRYKIIEKRQSVAFWCNPISGHATLYWYQQILGQGPKLLIQFQNNGVVDDSQLPKDRFSAERLKGVDSTLKIQPAKLEDSAVYLCASSLARRGGTDTQYFGPGTRLTVL.

This clonotype has a handful of counts. This chain connects TRBV5-5 to TRBJ1-1; no clear D gene. Germline-derived CDR1 and CDR2 are SGHKS and YYEKEE (reference sequence). This CDR3 contains 13 residues. V was clipped by 2 bases and J by 7 bases, with 12 bases between them. The CDR3 sequence: CASSFGVRGEAFF. The CDR3 DNA is TGTGCCAGCAGCTTTGGTGTCCGAGGTGAAGCTTTCTTT.

The gene calls are TRBV27 and TRBJ1-4; 9 positions match TRBD1. The CDR3 runs to 15 residues. The ends lost 5 bases at V and 8 bases at J; junction bases unmatched: 9. Germline CDR1 MNHEY, CDR2 SMNVEV (reference sequence). CDR3 nucleotides: TGTGCCAGCAGTGGGGCCGGGACAGGGTGGGAAAAACTGTTTTTT. It yields the protein CASSGAGTGWEKLFF.

The rearrangement uses TRBV6-1 and TRBJ1-6; no clear D gene. Germline assignment: CDR1 MNHNS and CDR2 SASEGT. This CDR3 comprises 14 residues. V was pared by 1 base and J by 7 bases, with 8 bases between. For the CDR3, the DNA is TGTGCCAGCAGTGAAGAGTATGGGAATTCACCCCTCCACTTT. Protein sequence: CASSEEYGNSPLHF.

The chain combines TRBV7-6 with TRBJ2-1; 9 positions agree with TRBD1. Germline-derived CDR1 and CDR2 are SGHVS and FNYEAQ. This CDR3 spans 16 amino acids. V lost 2 bases to trimming and J lost 7 bases; unmatched junction nucleotides: 9. In DNA form, the CDR3 reads TGTGCCAGCAGCTTAACTGGGGGGACAGGGCGGAATGAGCAGTTCTTC. This translates into CASSLTGGTGRNEQFF.

The sample holds a few counts of this clonotype. The V call is TRBV20-1, the J call TRBJ1-5; the D is unclear. Trimming took off 5 bases at V and 3 bases at J, with 8 bases between the two ends. The CDR3 loop spans 12 amino acids. From germline, CDR1 is DFQATT and CDR2 SNEGSKA (reference sequence). The CDR3 coding sequence is TGCAGTGCTCGGGGAATCAATCAGCCCCAGCATTTT. Translated: CSARGINQPQHF.

V and J are TRBV16 and TRBJ1-2; 9 nucleotides agree with TRBD1. Germline trimming cut 3 bases from V and 4 bases from J; bases unmatched to any gene: 9. This CDR3 spans 16 amino acids. The germline V gene encodes CDR1 KGHSY and CDR2 FQNENV. DNA for the CDR3: TGTGCCAGCAGCCATCGACAGGGGGAAGGTAGCTATGGCTACACCTTC. Protein product: CASSHRQGEGSYGYTF. Using reference TRBV16 and TRBJ1-2 for the parts outside the CDR3, the full variable domain is GEEVAQTPKHLVRGEGQKAKLYCAPIKGHSYVFWYQQVLKNEFKFLISFQNENVFDETGMPKERFSAKCLPNSPCSLEIQATKLEDSAVYFCASSHRQGEGSYGYTFGSGTRLTVV.

Notes on this clonotype: The junction differs from germline at one of its ends, possibly a read error. The chain has TRBV20-1 and TRBJ1-2; no clear D gene. The CDR3 length is 13 residues. Germline V CDR1 and CDR2: DFQATT, SNEGSKA (reference sequence). CDR3 amino acids: CGARRLGNYGYTF. The CDR3 bases are TGCGGTGCTCGCAGATTAGGTAACTATGGCTACACCTTC.

The V and J genes are TRBV28 and TRBJ1-2; 11 bases are a match to TRBD1. The CDR3 is 14 amino acids. Germline CDR1 reads MDHEN; CDR2 reads SYDVKM. V was pared by 8 bases and J by 8 bases, with 10 bases of the junction left unmatched. The CDR3: CASSKDRGQRGYTF. DNA for the CDR3: TGTGCCAGCTCTAAGGACAGGGGGCAGAGGGGCTACACCTTC.

This sequence joins TRBV7-9 and TRBJ1-5, with D tentatively TRBD1 (5 bases). CDR1 is SEHNR and CDR2 is FQNEAQ in the germline V gene (reference sequence). Trimming took 4 bases from V and 3 from J, leaving 10 bases between them. The CDR3 covers 14 residues. The CDR3, as DNA: TGTGCCAGCAGCTCCACAGGTAACAATCAGCCCCAGCATTTT. Its protein product is CASSSTGNNQPQHF.

A single count supports this clonotype. This chain connects TRBV9 to TRBJ2-1; maybe TRBD2 (6 bases). The CDR3 runs to 14 residues. Trimming shortened V by 3 bases and J by 7 bases, and 14 bases separated the two germline ends. Germline assignment: CDR1 SGDLS and CDR2 YYNGEE. The CDR3 coding sequence is TGTGCCAGCAGCGCCAAGGGACTTTCAAATGAGCAGTTCTTC. It specifies CASSAKGLSNEQFF. The full variable domain, in which reference TRBV9 and TRBJ2-1 provide the parts outside the CDR3, is DSGVTQTPKHLITATGQRVTLRCSPRSGDLSVYWYQQSLDQGLQFLIQYYNGEERAKGNILERFSAQQFPDLHSELNLSSLELGDSALYFCASSAKGLSNEQFFGPGTRLTVL.

V is TRBV20-1 and J is TRBJ2-7; 13 bases agree with TRBD2. The CDR3 runs 16 residues. V shed 6 bases, J shed 0 bases, and the junction held 8 bases outside the gene matches. In germline, CDR1 is DFQATT, CDR2 SNEGSKA (reference sequence). The CDR3 region has the DNA TGCAGTGCAATGAGACTAGCGGGGGGTTCCTCCTACGAGCAGTACTTC. The encoded protein is CSAMRLAGGSSYEQYF.

This sequence joins TRBV7-9 and TRBJ2-1, with D hard to call. The V end was cut by 1 base, the J end by 4 bases, with 5 bases between. CDR1 and CDR2 from the germline V gene are SEHNR and FQNEAQ (reference sequence). CDR3 size: 13 residues. The CDR3 spells CASSLGEYNEQFF. The DNA for the CDR3 is TGTGCCAGCAGCTTAGGGGAATACAATGAGCAGTTCTTC.

The chain is built from TRBV12-3 or TRBV12-4 and TRBJ2-3, with 8 bases matching TRBD2. Trimming took 1 base from V and 6 from J; bases not matched to a gene: 9. CDR3 length: 16 amino acids. This chain's CDR3 is CASSLGGGPGPDTQYF. CDR3 sequence (DNA): TGTGCCAGCAGTTTAGGCGGGGGGCCCGGACCCGATACGCAGTATTTT.

Comments on this clonotype: One junction end disagrees with the germline gene, perhaps due to a read error. The rearrangement joins TRBV6-4 to TRBJ2-2, with TRBD2 as a possible D gene (5 bases). Per germline, CDR1 MRHNA and CDR2 SNTAGT. CDR3 size: 12 residues. The CDR3 reads CASRDPTGEPFF. The CDR3 nucleotides are TGTGCCAGCAGGGACCCCACCGGGGAGCCGTTTTTT.